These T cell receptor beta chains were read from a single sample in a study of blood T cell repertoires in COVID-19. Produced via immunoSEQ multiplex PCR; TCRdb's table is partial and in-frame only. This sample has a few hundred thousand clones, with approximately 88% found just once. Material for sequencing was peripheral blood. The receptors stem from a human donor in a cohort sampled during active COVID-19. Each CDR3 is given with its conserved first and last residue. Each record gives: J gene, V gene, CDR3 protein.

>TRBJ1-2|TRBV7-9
CASTLPDSGYGYTF
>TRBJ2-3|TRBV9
CASSRTGIDTQYF
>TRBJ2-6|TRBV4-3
CASSQVRSGANVLTF
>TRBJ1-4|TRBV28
CASSWNGEKLFF
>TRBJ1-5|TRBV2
CASSELGSTGQPQHF
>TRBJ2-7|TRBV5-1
CASRRAYEQYF
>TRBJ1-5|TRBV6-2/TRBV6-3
CASSRSPTSGSPQHF
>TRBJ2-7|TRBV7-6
CASSSDFDEQYF
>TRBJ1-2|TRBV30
CAWSGRGLLDGYTF
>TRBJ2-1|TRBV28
CASTPAKRTINHEQFF
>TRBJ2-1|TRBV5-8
CASSFLAGSYNEQFF
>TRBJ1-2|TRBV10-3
CAISEDRVVAYGYTF
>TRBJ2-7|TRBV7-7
CASRHHHRDRGFYEQYF
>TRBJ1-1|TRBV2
CASSEESGWEGTEAFF
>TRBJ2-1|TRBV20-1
CSAGAGFF
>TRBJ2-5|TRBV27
CASGGLAGAETQYF
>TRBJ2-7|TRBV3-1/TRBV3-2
CASSQGWDTSYEQYF
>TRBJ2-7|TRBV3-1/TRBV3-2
CASSRASGTKNEQYF
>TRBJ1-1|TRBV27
CASRLGGGTEAFF
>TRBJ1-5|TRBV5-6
CASSLDQGGQPQHF